This T cell receptor (beta chain) was recorded in a study of blood T cell repertoires in COVID-19. Profiling relied on immunoSEQ multiplex PCR, and the TCRdb table lists in-frame clones only, not all of them. The sample yields tens of thousands of clones, around nine tenths seen once. CDR1 and CDR2 (germline): SGHAT, FQNNGV. The junction had 7 bases not matched to a gene; V was cut back by 4 bases and J by 0 bases. CDR3 size: 17 residues. This receptor was obtained from a man in his 60s with active COVID-19. The specimen was peripheral blood. The V and J genes are TRBV11-2 and TRBJ2-3; 10 bases line up with TRBD2. CDR3 sequence: CASSSRTSGASTDTQYF. In DNA, the CDR3 is TGTGCCAGCAGCTCCCGGACTAGCGGAGCTAGCACAGATACGCAGTATTTT.